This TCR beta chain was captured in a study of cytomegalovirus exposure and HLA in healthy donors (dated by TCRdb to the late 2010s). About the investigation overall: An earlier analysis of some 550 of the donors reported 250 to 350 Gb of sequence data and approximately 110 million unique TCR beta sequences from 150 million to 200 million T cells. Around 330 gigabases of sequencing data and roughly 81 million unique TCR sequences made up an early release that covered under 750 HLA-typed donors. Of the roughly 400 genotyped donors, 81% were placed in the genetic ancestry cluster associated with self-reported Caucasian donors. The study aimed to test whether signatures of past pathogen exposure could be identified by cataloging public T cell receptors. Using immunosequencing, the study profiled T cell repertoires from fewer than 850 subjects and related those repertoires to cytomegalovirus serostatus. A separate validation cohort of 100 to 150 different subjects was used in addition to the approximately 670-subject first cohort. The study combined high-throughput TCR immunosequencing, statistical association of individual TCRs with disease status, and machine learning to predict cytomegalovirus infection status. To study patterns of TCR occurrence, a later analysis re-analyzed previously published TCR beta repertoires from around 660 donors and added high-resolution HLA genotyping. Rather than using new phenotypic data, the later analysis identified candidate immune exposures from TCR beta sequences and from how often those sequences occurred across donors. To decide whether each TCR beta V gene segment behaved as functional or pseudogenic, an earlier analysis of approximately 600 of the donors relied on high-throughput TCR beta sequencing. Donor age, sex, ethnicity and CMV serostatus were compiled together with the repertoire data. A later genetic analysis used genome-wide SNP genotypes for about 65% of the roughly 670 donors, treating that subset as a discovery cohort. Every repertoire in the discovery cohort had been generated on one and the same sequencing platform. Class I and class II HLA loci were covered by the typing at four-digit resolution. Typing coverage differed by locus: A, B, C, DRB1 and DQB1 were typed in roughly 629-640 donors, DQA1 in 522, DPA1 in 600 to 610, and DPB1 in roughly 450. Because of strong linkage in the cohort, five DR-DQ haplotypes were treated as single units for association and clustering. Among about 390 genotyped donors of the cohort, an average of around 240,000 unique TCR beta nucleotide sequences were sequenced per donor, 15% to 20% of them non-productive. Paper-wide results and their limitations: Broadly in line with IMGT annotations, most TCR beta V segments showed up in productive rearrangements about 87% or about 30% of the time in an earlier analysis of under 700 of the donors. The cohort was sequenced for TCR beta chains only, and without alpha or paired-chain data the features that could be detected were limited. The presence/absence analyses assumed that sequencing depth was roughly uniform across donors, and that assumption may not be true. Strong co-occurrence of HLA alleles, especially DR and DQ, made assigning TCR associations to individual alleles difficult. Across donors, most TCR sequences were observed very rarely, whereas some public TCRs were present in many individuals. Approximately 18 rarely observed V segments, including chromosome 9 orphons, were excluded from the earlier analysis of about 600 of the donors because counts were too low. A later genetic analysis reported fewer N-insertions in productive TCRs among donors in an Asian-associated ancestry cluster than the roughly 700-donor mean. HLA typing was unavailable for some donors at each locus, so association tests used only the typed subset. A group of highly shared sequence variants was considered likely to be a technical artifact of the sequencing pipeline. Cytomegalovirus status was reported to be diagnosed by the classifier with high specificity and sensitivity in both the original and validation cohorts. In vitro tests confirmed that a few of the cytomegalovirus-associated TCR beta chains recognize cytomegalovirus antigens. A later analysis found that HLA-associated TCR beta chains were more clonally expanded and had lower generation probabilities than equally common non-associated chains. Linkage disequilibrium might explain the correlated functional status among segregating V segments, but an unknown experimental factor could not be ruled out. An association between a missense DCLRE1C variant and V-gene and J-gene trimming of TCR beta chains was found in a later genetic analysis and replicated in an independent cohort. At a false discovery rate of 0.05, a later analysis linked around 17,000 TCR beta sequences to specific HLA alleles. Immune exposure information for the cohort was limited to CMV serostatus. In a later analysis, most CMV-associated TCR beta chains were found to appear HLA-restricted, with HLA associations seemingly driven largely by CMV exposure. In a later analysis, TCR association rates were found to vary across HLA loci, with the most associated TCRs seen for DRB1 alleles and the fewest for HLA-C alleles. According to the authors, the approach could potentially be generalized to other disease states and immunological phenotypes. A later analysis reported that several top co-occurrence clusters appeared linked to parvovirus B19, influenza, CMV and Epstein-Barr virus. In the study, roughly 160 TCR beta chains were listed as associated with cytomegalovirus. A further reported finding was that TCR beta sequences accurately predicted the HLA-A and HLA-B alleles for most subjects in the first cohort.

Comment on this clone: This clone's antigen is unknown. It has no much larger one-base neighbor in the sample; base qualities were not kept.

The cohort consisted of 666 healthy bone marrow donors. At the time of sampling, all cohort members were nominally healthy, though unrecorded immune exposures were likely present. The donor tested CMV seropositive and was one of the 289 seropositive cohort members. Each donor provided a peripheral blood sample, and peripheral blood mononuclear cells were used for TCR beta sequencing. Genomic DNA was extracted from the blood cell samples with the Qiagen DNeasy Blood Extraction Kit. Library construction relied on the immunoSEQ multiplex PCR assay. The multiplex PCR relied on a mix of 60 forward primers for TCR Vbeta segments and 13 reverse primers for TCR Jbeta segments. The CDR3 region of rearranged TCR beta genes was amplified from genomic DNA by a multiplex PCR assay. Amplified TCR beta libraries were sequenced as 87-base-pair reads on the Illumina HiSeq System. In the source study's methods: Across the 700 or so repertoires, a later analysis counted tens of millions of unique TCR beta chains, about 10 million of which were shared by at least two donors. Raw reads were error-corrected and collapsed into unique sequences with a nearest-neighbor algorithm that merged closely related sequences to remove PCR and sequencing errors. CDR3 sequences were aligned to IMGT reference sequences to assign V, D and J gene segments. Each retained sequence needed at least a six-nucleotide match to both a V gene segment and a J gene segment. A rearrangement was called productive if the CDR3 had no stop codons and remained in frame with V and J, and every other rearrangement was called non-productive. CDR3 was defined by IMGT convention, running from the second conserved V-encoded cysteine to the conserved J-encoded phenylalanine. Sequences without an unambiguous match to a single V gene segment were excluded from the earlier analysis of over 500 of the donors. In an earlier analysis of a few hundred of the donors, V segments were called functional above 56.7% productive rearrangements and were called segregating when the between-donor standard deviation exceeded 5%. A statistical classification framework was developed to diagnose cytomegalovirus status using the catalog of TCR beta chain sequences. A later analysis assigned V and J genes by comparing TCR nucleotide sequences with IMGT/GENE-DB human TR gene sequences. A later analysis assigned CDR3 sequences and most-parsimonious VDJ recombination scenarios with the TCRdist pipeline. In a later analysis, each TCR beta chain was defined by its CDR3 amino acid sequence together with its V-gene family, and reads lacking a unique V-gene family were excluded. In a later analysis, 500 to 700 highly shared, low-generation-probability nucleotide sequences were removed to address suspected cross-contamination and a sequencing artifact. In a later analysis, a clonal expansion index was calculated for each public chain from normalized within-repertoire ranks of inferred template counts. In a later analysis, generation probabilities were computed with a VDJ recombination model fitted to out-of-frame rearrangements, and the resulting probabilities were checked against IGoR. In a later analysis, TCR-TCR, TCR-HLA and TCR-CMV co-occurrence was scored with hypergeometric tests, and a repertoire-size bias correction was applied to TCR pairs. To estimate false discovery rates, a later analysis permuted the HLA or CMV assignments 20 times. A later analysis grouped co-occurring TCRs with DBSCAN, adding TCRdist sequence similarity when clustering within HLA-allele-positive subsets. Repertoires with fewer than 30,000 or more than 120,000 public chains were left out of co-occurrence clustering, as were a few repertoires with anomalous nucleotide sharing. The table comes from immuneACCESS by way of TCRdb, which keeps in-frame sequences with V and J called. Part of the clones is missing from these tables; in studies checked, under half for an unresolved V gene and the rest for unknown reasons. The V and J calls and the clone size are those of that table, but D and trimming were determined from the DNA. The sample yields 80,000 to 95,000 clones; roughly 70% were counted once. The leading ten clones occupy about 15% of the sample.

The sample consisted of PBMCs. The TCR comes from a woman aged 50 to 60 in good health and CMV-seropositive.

The CDR3 region reads CASSSNVLEDTQYF. The DNA is as follows: TGTGCCAGCAGCTCGAATGTTTTGGAGGATACGCAGTATTTT. Recombination joined TRBV11-3 with TRBJ2-3; the D segment cannot be called with confidence. According to the germline V gene, CDR1 reads SGHNT and CDR2 reads YENEEA. The CDR3, cysteine through phenylalanine, is 14 amino acids long. Left in the record is the CDR3 DNA by itself, 42 bases read in frame from the first base. The junction shows trimming of 4 bases on V and 6 bases on J, plus 14 bases between the germline ends.